Below, 27 T cell receptor beta chains from the same sample are listed, as sequenced in a study of cytomegalovirus exposure and HLA in healthy donors. Primers for the PCR totalled 60 Vbeta and 13 Jbeta. Repertoires were generated with immunoSEQ multiplex PCR, while TCRdb's copy carries only in-frame clones and drops some. The sample lists tens of thousands of clones, around 70% occurring once. The sequencing input was PBMCs. Every receptor here comes from a man aged 55 to 70 in good health and CMV-seronegative.

This chain uses TRBV10-1 with TRBJ2-3; D possibly corresponds to TRBD2 (5 bases). This CDR3 has 11 amino acids. CDR1 WNHNN and CDR2 SYGVQD come from the germline V gene (reference sequence). Trimming removed 8 bases from V and 6 bases from J, with 9 bases in between. In DNA, the CDR3 is TGCGCCAGCGGCGAGCGGGATACGCAGTATTTT. Translated, it gives CASGERDTQYF.

There are a few counts of this clone. The chain combines TRBV2 with TRBJ2-1; possible D gene TRBD1, 5 bases. The CDR3 consists of 13 residues. The germline V and J ends were trimmed by 6 bases and 7 bases, with 13 bases remaining between them. The germline CDR1 and CDR2 sequences are SNHLY and FYNNEI. CDR3 amino acids: CASREDNGNEQFF. The CDR3 region has the DNA TGTGCCAGCAGAGAGGACAACGGAAATGAGCAGTTCTTC.

This clone came up once. The gene calls are TRBV6-1 and TRBJ2-5, with 10 bases lining up with TRBD2. CDR3 length equals 14 residues. The V gene's germline CDR1 is MNHNS and CDR2 SASEGT. After removal of 0 bases from V and 5 bases from J, the junction contained 0 bases not matched to a gene. CDR3 DNA sequence: TGTGCCAGCAGTGAAGCGGGACTAGCGGAGACCCAGTACTTC. Its protein is CASSEAGLAETQYF.

The J gene is TRBJ2-7, the V gene TRBV29-1; 12 bases fit TRBD2. The CDR3 has 15 residues. The germline CDR1 and CDR2 sequences are SQVTM and ANQGSEA. V was clipped by 3 bases and J by 5 bases; unmatched bases: 8. The CDR3 region has the DNA TGCAGCGTTGAGTCTACTAGCGGGAGGTTCAACGAGCAGTACTTC. This encodes CSVESTSGRFNEQYF.

Notes on this clone: One junction end does not reproduce the germline sequence, and a read error may be involved. The V and J genes are TRBV6-6 and TRBJ1-4, with 9 nucleotides matching TRBD1. Looked up from germline, CDR1 is MNHNY and CDR2 is SVGAGI (reference sequence). CDR3 length: 15 residues. The CDR3 region has the DNA TGTGCCAGCAGTAACTCCGGACAGGGGACTGAAAAACTGTTTTTT. Protein: CASSNSGQGTEKLFF.

The genes are TRBV27 and TRBJ1-1, with D hard to call. V lost 6 bases, J lost 5 bases, and 16 bases lay in between. Germline V CDR1 and CDR2: MNHEY, SMNVEV (reference sequence). The CDR3 loop spans 14 amino acids. The CDR3 DNA reads TGTGCCAGCAGGGGGATGGGAAGAGGGACTGAAGCTTTCTTT. Translating gives CASRGMGRGTEAFF.

This rearrangement joins TRBV10-3 to TRBJ1-1; the D gene is possibly TRBD1 (5 bases). Looked up from germline, CDR1 is ENHRY and CDR2 is SYGVKD. Trimming took off 6 bases at V and 6 bases at J, with 11 bases between the two ends. This CDR3 spans 12 amino acids. The CDR3 DNA reads TGTGCCATCAGCCCGGGGGGTCCTGAAGCTTTCTTT. Protein product: CAISPGGPEAFF.

The V call is TRBV7-2, the J call TRBJ2-2; 10 positions agree with TRBD1. This CDR3 has 15 residues. V was clipped by 5 bases and J by 2 bases; unmatched bases: 2. Germline V lookup: CDR1 SGHTA, CDR2 FQGNSA. The CDR3 region is CASSRDRGNTGELFF. Here the CDR3 DNA reads TGTGCCAGCAGCCGGGACAGGGGAAACACCGGGGAGCTGTTTTTT.

This clone was counted only a few times. The J gene is TRBJ1-1, the V gene TRBV5-6; D perhaps matches TRBD1 (5 bases). The CDR3 is 16 amino acids. Germline CDR1 reads SGHDT; CDR2 reads YYEEEE. V gave up 5 bases and J gave up 2 bases, with 19 bases separating them. CDR3 in amino acids: CASSSVGGAINTEAFF. CDR3 sequence (DNA): TGTGCCAGCAGTTCGGTCGGGGGAGCCATTAACACTGAAGCTTTCTTT. The complete variable domain, with remaining parts taken from reference TRBV5-6 and TRBJ1-1, reads DAGVTQSPTHLIKTRGQQVTLRCSPKSGHDTVSWYQQALGQGPQFIFQYYEEEERQRGNFPDRFSGHQFPNYSSELNVNALLLGDSALYLCASSSVGGAINTEAFFGQGTRLTVV.

The table lists this clone with a few counts. The genes are TRBV4-3 and TRBJ1-2; D call uncertain. The germline gives CDR1 LGHNA, CDR2 YSLEER. V dropped 2 bases and J dropped 1 base, with 11 bases sitting between them. The CDR3 consists of 15 residues. The chain's CDR3 is CASSQYLQYNYGYTF. CDR3 DNA sequence: TGCGCCAGCAGCCAATACCTTCAGTATAACTATGGCTACACCTTC.

This clone was observed a single time. The V call is TRBV5-4, the J call TRBJ2-5; TRBD1 aligns across 8 bases. J lost 11 bases, V lost 7 bases, and 10 bases had no gene match. This CDR3 is built from 12 residues. CDR1 and CDR2 from the germline V gene are SGHNT and YYREEE (reference sequence). The CDR3 sequence: CASGGTGEEQYF. CDR3 bases: TGTGCCAGCGGAGGGACAGGCGAAGAGCAGTACTTC.

The chain is built from TRBV7-9 and TRBJ2-5; TRBD2 agrees at 7 bases. In germline, CDR1 is SEHNR, CDR2 FQNEAQ (reference sequence). The CDR3 is 16 residues long. Germline trimming cut 3 bases from V and 1 base from J; bases unmatched to any gene: 8. Here the CDR3 reads CASSFPPGLIQETQYF. CDR3 DNA: TGTGCCAGCAGCTTCCCCCCGGGACTAATCCAAGAGACCCAGTACTTC.

This chain links TRBV5-5 with TRBJ1-1, with a tentative D call TRBD1 (6 bases). The CDR3 has 16 amino acids. Germline V gene sequence: CDR1 SGHKS, CDR2 YYEKEE (reference sequence). Trimming shortened V by 0 bases and J by 0 bases, and 12 bases separated the two germline ends. The CDR3 spells CASSLDIGQLNTEAFF. CDR3 DNA: TGTGCCAGCAGCTTGGATATAGGACAGCTGAACACTGAAGCTTTCTTT.

The rearrangement joins TRBV28 to TRBJ2-7, with 8 bases that match TRBD1. Germline V gene data show CDR1 as MDHEN and CDR2 as SYDVKM. This CDR3 contains 15 residues. Trimming removed 4 bases from V and 3 bases from J; junction bases left unmatched: 8. The chain's CDR3 is CASSWVTGGYYEQYF. CDR3 coding DNA: TGTGCCAGCAGTTGGGTTACAGGGGGGTACTACGAGCAGTACTTC.

The chain uses TRBV7-2 and TRBJ2-1, with 7 nucleotides matching TRBD2. The CDR3 is 15 amino acids. V lost 0 bases and J lost 2; bases outside the gene matches: 1. In germline, CDR1 is SGHTA, CDR2 FQGNSA. The CDR3 coding sequence is TGTGCCAGCAGCTTAGCTGGGGGGGCCTACAATGAGCAGTTCTTC. This gives the protein CASSLAGGAYNEQFF. The whole variable domain, remainder taken from reference TRBV7-2 and TRBJ2-1, is GAGVSQSPSNKVTEKGKDVELRCDPISGHTALYWYRQSLGQGLEFLIYFQGNSAPDKSGLPSDRFSAERTGGSVSTLTIQRTQQEDSAVYLCASSLAGGAYNEQFFGPGTRLTVL.

This chain uses TRBV7-8 with TRBJ2-7, with TRBD1 matching over 8 bases. Looked up from germline, CDR1 is SGHVS and CDR2 is FQNEAQ. CDR3 length equals 14 residues. V was pared by 4 bases and J by 3 bases, with 5 bases of the junction left unmatched. CDR3 DNA sequence: TGTGCCAGCAGCTCCGGGACAGGCAGCTACGAGCAGTACTTC. Its protein product is CASSSGTGSYEQYF.

As to this clone: One end of the junction is discordant with germline, which a read error may explain. The rearrangement links TRBV2 to TRBJ2-3, with TRBD2 as a possible D gene (6 bases). The CDR3 length is 15 residues. Germline assignment: CDR1 SNHLY and CDR2 FYNNEI. The CDR3 sequence: CASRFWGLPTDPQYF. Written as DNA, the CDR3 is TGTGCCAGCAGGTTCTGGGGACTGCCGACAGATCCGCAGTATTTT.

The count of this clone is one. This chain links TRBV5-1 with TRBJ1-1; 9 bases are shared with TRBD1. The V gene end was trimmed by 4 bases and the J gene end by 3 bases; junction bases not matched to a gene: 10. The germline V gene has CDR1 SGHRS and CDR2 YFSETQ. There are 16 residues in the CDR3. The CDR3 DNA follows: TGCGCCAGCAGCCCGATTGCCCGGGACAGGGACACTGAAGCTTTCTTT. Translation gives CASSPIARDRDTEAFF.

The chain combines TRBV9 with TRBJ2-3; possible D gene TRBD2, 5 bases. This CDR3 has 14 residues. Germline V CDR1 and CDR2: SGDLS, YYNGEE. V was trimmed by 3 bases and J by 1 base, leaving 9 bases between them. CDR3: CASSALGGTDTQYF. CDR3 DNA sequence: TGTGCCAGCAGCGCCCTCGGGGGCACAGATACGCAGTATTTT.

The J gene is TRBJ2-7, the V gene TRBV30, with D perhaps matching TRBD2 (6 bases). The CDR3 contains 14 residues. Trimming shortened V by 1 base and J by 0 bases, and 10 bases separated the two germline ends. Germline assignment: CDR1 GTSNPN and CDR2 SVGIG (reference sequence). CDR3 sequence reads: CAWSDGGISYEQYF. CDR3 in DNA: TGTGCCTGGAGTGACGGGGGAATCTCCTACGAGCAGTACTTC.

The rearrangement links TRBV9 to TRBJ2-3; 12 bases are a match to TRBD2. The CDR3 extends over 16 amino acids. The germline gives CDR1 SGDLS, CDR2 YYNGEE. J lost 3 bases, V lost 1 base, and 3 bases had no gene match. The CDR3 sequence is CASSVLAGGSTDTQYF. The DNA for the CDR3 is TGTGCCAGCAGCGTACTAGCGGGGGGGAGTACAGATACGCAGTATTTT. Looking up the rest from reference TRBV9 and TRBJ2-3 gives the full variable domain: DSGVTQTPKHLITATGQRVTLRCSPRSGDLSVYWYQQSLDQGLQFLIQYYNGEERAKGNILERFSAQQFPDLHSELNLSSLELGDSALYFCASSVLAGGSTDTQYFGPGTRLTVL.

This chain connects TRBV28 to TRBJ2-3, with TRBD1 identical over 8 bases. Trimming removed 4 bases from V and 1 base from J; junction bases left unmatched: 4. CDR3 size: 15 residues. The germline V gene encodes CDR1 MDHEN and CDR2 SYDVKM. CDR3 sequence: CASSSPTGGTDTQYF. CDR3 nucleotides: TGTGCCAGCAGTTCCCCGACAGGGGGCACAGATACGCAGTATTTT. Full variable domain (remainder filled in from reference TRBV28 and TRBJ2-3): DVKVTQSSRYLVKRTGEKVFLECVQDMDHENMFWYRQDPGLGLRLIYFSYDVKMKEKGDIPEGYSVSREKKERFSLILESASTNQTSMYLCASSSPTGGTDTQYFGPGTRLTVL.

This clone was observed a few times. The rearrangement joins TRBV28 to TRBJ2-1, with 13 positions matching TRBD2. Germline CDR1 reads MDHEN; CDR2 reads SYDVKM. V trimming: 7 bases; J trimming: 0 bases; junction bases outside the gene matches: 6. CDR3 length: 17 amino acids. The CDR3 region is CASKERTSGSSYNEQFF. CDR3 DNA sequence: TGTGCCAGCAAAGAGAGGACTAGCGGGAGCTCCTACAATGAGCAGTTCTTC.

This clone was counted between two and nine times. This rearrangement joins TRBV28 to TRBJ2-2; the match to TRBD1 covers 7 bases. Germline V gene data show CDR1 as MDHEN and CDR2 as SYDVKM. V lost 2 bases and J lost 1; bases outside the gene matches: 4. CDR3 size: 16 residues. The DNA for the CDR3 is TGTGCCAGCAGTTTAGGGGCAGGGGGGAACACCGGGGAGCTGTTTTTT. Amino acids: CASSLGAGGNTGELFF.

The chain employs TRBV5-1 and TRBJ2-3; TRBD2 aligns across 8 bases. V gave up 1 base and J gave up 1 base; unmatched junction bases: 5. Germline CDR1 is SGHRS and CDR2 is YFSETQ. CDR3 length equals 16 residues. Here the CDR3 reads CASSLLGTSRTDTQYF. DNA for the CDR3: TGCGCCAGCAGCTTGCTGGGGACTAGTCGCACAGATACGCAGTATTTT.

V is TRBV2 and J is TRBJ1-5; 10 nucleotides match TRBD1. The CDR3 runs to 17 residues. With V trimmed by 6 bases and J by 4 bases, 12 bases remained unmatched. Germline V gene data show CDR1 as SNHLY and CDR2 as FYNNEI. The CDR3 DNA sequence: TGTGCCAGCAGGCTAGGTCCGGGACAGGGGAGGAATCAGCCCCAGCATTTT. Amino acids: CASRLGPGQGRNQPQHF.

This clone was counted between two and nine times. This rearrangement joins TRBV29-1 to TRBJ1-3; tentative D call: TRBD1 (5 bases). Trimming cost V 3 bases and J 2 bases, with 8 bases left between them. Germline lookup yields CDR1 SQVTM and CDR2 ANQGSEA. This CDR3 has 13 amino acids. The CDR3 loop is CSVDAGPGNTIYF. CDR3 nucleotides: TGCAGCGTTGATGCAGGGCCTGGAAACACCATATATTTT.